One and the same sample provided the 5 T cell receptor beta chains below, sequenced in a study of technical replicates of blood from four donors. The protocol was immunoSEQ multiplex PCR, while the TCRdb copy is restricted to in-frame clones and leaves out a portion. The sample lists under 35,000 clones, 90% to 95% occurring once. The sample comprised PBMCs. These receptors all come from a human donor in good health. Some clones in this sample may be carry-over from other donors' samples.

Sample share makes this clone medium-sized. V gene TRBV6-5 combines with J gene TRBJ2-3, with a weak D call TRBD2 (5 bases). The germline V and J ends were trimmed by 6 bases and 4 bases, with 14 bases remaining between them. The CDR3 runs 14 residues. From germline, CDR1 is MNHEY and CDR2 SVGAGI. The CDR3, as DNA: TGTGCCAGCAGCCGCACTAGGACGGCAGATACGCAGTATTTT. Translation: CASSRTRTADTQYF.

The chain employs TRBV7-9 and TRBJ1-1; a possible D gene is TRBD1 (5 bases). The germline gives CDR1 SEHNR, CDR2 FQNEAQ (reference sequence). This CDR3 comprises 13 residues. V was cut by 5 bases and J by 10 bases, with 17 bases left in between. In nucleotides, the CDR3 is TGTGCCAGCAGCCCCCAAGGTACAGGACCAGCTTTCTTT. Residues: CASSPQGTGPAFF. Looking up the rest from reference TRBV7-9 and TRBJ1-1 gives the full variable domain: DTGVSQNPRHKITKRGQNVTFRCDPISEHNRLYWYRQTLGQGPEFLTYFQNEAQLEKSRLLSDRFSAERPKGSFSTLEIQRTEQGDSAMYLCASSPQGTGPAFFGQGTRLTVV.

The chain joins TRBV7-2 to TRBJ1-6, with TRBD1 matching over 9 bases. This CDR3 region has 16 residues. The junction had 10 bases not matched to a gene; V was cut back by 6 bases and J by 7 bases. Germline assignment: CDR1 SGHTA and CDR2 FQGNSA. CDR3 residues: CASRGQGITRNSPLHF. As DNA, the CDR3 is TGTGCCAGCAGGGGACAGGGAATTACGCGGAATTCACCCCTCCACTTT.

In this sample, this clone turned up once. The rearrangement joins TRBV11-2 to TRBJ2-7; TRBD2 aligns across 12 bases. Germline V gives CDR1 SGHAT, CDR2 FQNNGV. The V segment lost 1 base and the J segment 0 bases; nucleotides outside the gene matches: 7. The CDR3 is 18 residues long. CDR3 protein: CASSLVSTSGGSSYEQYF. The CDR3 coding sequence is TGTGCCAGCAGCTTAGTGTCAACTAGCGGGGGGAGCTCCTACGAGCAGTACTTC.

The gene calls are TRBV5-1 and TRBJ2-1, with TRBD1 identical over 9 bases. V was pared by 4 bases and J by 7 bases, with 3 bases of the junction left unmatched. The CDR3 is made up of 13 amino acids. The germline V gene encodes CDR1 SGHRS and CDR2 YFSETQ. The CDR3 loop is CASSPTGGNEQFF. As DNA, the CDR3 is TGCGCCAGCAGCCCGACAGGGGGAAATGAGCAGTTCTTC.